This T cell receptor (beta chain) derives from a study of Ad26.COV2.S vaccination and SARS-CoV-2 variants (dated by TCRdb to about 2021). Describing the broader study: Donors in the vaccine arm were drawn from COV1001, a multicentre, randomized, double-blind, placebo-controlled phase I-IIa trial testing Ad26.COV2.S in healthy adults. Ad26.COV2.S was given intramuscularly at 5x10^10 or 1x10^11 viral particles, as a single shot or as two shots 56 days apart. The specificity and breadth of SARS-CoV-2-reactive T cell receptors after Ad26.COV2.S vaccination were assessed by TCRbeta repertoire sequencing. A total of 32 samples were included in the TCR-sequenced set, comprising around 19 Ad26.COV2.S vaccine recipients, 5 placebo recipients and 8 SARS-CoV-2 convalescent individuals. Trial participants were randomized into five groups of five, in which low-dose or high-dose Ad26.COV2.S was given once or twice, or placebo was given on both occasions. Investigators remained blinded to trial group allocation during experiments and outcome assessment.

Broader findings and caveats from the paper: Comparing responses between vaccine doses or regimens was not something the study was powered to do. The authors noted that total T cell responses may have been underestimated by the TCR breadth and depth analyses. Non-spike TCR breadth was comparable between vaccine and placebo recipients, consistent with the vaccine containing only spike. After vaccination, spike-specific CD8+ and CD4+ T cell responses were reported to show substantial breadth. Compared with placebo recipients, Ad26.COV2.S recipients showed higher spike-specific TCR breadth (P = 0.0014).

This clone was detected only once. There is no known antigen for this receptor. Base quality data are lacking; no much larger clone is found one base away. The sample's treatment or condition, from its label and the paper: around 19 received Ad26.COV2.S at low or high dose, single or two shots; roughly five received placebo; per-sample allocation not given. For vaccine and placebo recipients, the sequenced repertoires came from samples collected on day 63 after the first injection. Cohort 1b enrolled some 25 adults aged 18-55 years at a single site in Boston, USA, between 29 July and 7 August 2020. Ad26.COV2.S consisted of a replication-incompetent adenovirus type 26 vector by which a prefusion-stabilized SARS-CoV-2 spike protein from the original Wuhan strain was expressed. The immunoSEQ Assay was used to sequence TCRbeta CDR3 regions. After extraction, genomic DNA underwent amplification by bias-controlled multiplex PCR, followed by high-throughput sequencing. On the study's bioinformatics: To quantify the absolute abundance of each unique TCRbeta CDR3 region, sequences were collapsed and filtered. T cell fraction was estimated by normalizing TCRbeta template counts to usable DNA, with usable DNA measured through amplification of reference genes found in all nucleated cells. Repertoire TCRs were annotated as SARS-CoV-2-specific by exact matching of V gene, CDR3 amino acid sequence and J gene to a known reactive TCR set. The reference SARS-CoV-2 TCR set was derived from MIRA and filtered for enrichment in COVID-19-positive ImmuneCODE repertoires, a step that removed public or cross-reactive TCRs. Using the MIRA antigens, annotated TCRs were further analysed by specific ORF or by position within an ORF. Depth was the summed frequency of annotated unique rearrangements, while breadth was defined as annotated unique rearrangements over total unique productive rearrangements. TCR breadth was compared between groups using two-sided Wilcoxon rank-sum tests. TCRdb's version of the immuneACCESS table is confined to in-frame rearrangements and falls short of the full clone set. An unresolved V gene accounts for under half of the shortfall where checked; the remainder is of unknown origin. From that table come the V and J calls and clone size; the DNA was used to work out D and trimming. The sample has more than 250,000 clones on record, roughly 86% of them singletons. Approximately 3.3% of the sample comes from the top ten.

V was cut back by 2 bases and J by 7 bases, leaving a gap of 15 bases between them. As encoded in the germline V gene, CDR1 is MNHNS while CDR2 is SASEGT. Inclusive of the bounding cysteine and phenylalanine, the CDR3 is 16 residues long. CDR3 DNA only is kept here, 48 bases in frame from base 1. Recombination joined TRBV6-1 with TRBJ1-6; D gene: possibly TRBD1, on 5 matching bases. The clonotype comes from a person aged 18-60 years who received the Ad26.COV2.S COVID-19 vaccine or a placebo. Material: peripheral blood, obtained in a trial of Ad26.COV2.S vaccine versus placebo. The nucleotides are TGTGCCAGCAGTGAAATACCAGCAGGGTACAATTCACCCCTCCACTTT. Translated, it gives CASSEIPAGYNSPLHF.